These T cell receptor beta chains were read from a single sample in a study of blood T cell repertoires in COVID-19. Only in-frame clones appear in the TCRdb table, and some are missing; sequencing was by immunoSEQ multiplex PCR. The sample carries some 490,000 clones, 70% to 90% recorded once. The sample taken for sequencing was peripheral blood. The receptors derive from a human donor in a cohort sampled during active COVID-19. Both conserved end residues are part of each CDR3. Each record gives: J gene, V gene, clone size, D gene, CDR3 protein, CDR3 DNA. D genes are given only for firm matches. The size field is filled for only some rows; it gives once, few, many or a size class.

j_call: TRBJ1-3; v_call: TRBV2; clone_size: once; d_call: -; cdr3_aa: CASKHRSGNTIYF; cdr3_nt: TGTGCCAGCAAGCATAGGAGTGGAAACACCATATATTTT
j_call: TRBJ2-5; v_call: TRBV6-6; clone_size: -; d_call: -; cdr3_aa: CASSPRQPETQYF; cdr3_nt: TGTGCCAGCAGCCCCCGACAGCCAGAGACCCAGTACTTC
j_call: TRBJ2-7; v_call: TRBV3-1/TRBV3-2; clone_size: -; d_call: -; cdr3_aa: CASSQDGGSYEQYF; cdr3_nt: TGTGCCAGCAGCCAAGATGGCGGGTCCTACGAGCAGTACTTC
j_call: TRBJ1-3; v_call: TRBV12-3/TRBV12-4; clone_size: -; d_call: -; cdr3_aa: CASSPTGNTIYF; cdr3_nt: TGTGCCAGCAGCCCGACGGGGAACACCATATATTTT
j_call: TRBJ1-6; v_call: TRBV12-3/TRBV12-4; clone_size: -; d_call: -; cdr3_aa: CASMARNSPLHF; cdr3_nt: TGTGCCAGCATGGCGAGGAATTCACCCCTCCACTTT
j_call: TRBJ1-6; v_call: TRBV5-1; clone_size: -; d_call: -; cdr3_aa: CASSPTPGANSPLHF; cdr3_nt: TGCGCCAGCAGCCCGACCCCCGGAGCCAATTCACCCCTCCACTTT
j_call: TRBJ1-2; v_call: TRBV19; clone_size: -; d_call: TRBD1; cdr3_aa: CASSTSRGSGGYTF; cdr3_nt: TGTGCCAGTAGTACGTCCAGGGGGTCGGGTGGCTACACCTTC
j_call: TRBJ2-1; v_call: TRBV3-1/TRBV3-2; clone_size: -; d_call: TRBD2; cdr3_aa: CASSSRLAGGLYNEQFF; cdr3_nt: TGTGCCAGCAGCTCCAGACTAGCGGGAGGGCTTTACAATGAGCAGTTCTTC
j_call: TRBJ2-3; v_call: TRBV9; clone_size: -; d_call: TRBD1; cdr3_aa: CASSADRGITDTQYF; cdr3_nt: TGTGCCAGCAGCGCTGACAGGGGTATCACAGATACGCAGTATTTT
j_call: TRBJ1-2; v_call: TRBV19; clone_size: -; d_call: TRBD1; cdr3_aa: CASRGQGVGGKTF; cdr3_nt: TGTGCCAGTAGGGGACAGGGCGTTGGGGGTAAGACCTTC
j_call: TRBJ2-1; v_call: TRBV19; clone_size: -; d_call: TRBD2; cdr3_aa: CASSPLGLAGSNEQFF; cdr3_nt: TGTGCCAGTAGTCCCCTCGGGTTAGCGGGGTCCAATGAGCAGTTCTTC
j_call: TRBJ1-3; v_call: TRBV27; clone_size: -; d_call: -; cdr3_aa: CASSPFSGNTIYF; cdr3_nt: TGTGCCAGCAGTCCCTTCTCTGGAAACACCATATATTTT
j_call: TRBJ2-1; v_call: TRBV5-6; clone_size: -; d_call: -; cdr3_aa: CASSLLGVDSYNEQFF; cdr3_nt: TGTGCCAGCAGCTTGCTAGGAGTGGATTCCTACAATGAGCAGTTCTTC
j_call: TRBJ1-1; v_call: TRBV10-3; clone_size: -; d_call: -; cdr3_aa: CAIRRQTNTEAFF; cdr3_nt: TGTGCCATCAGGCGACAGACGAACACTGAAGCTTTCTTT
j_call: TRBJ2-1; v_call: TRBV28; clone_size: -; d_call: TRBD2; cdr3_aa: CASNLLAGGPNEQFF; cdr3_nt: TGTGCCAGCAACCTTCTAGCGGGAGGGCCCAATGAGCAGTTCTTC
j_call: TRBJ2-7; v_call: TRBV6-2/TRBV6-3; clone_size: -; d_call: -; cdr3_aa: CASSYLGPPAGQYF; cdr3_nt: TGTGCCAGCAGTTACTTGGGGCCTCCAGCGGGGCAGTACTTC
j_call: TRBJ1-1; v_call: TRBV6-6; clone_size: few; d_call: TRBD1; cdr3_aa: CASRDRGEGTEAFF; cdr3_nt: TGTGCCAGCAGGGACAGGGGGGAAGGCACTGAAGCTTTCTTT
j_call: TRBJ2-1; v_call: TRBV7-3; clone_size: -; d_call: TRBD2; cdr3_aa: CASSPSSGRDSEQFF; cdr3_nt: TGTGCCAGCAGCCCCTCTAGCGGGAGAGACAGTGAGCAGTTCTTC
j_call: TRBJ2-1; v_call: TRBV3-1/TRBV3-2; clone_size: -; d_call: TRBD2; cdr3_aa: CASSQGSLAGENEQFF; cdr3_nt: TGTGCCAGCAGCCAAGGATCTCTAGCGGGAGAAAATGAGCAGTTCTTC
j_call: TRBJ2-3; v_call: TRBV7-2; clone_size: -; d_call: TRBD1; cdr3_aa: CASSTRTGKTDTQYF; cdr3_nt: TGTGCCAGCAGCACGAGGACAGGGAAAACAGATACGCAGTATTTT
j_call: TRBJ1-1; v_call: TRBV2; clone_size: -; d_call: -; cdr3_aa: CASRGQESEAFF; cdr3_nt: TGTGCCAGCAGGGGGCAGGAATCTGAAGCTTTCTTT
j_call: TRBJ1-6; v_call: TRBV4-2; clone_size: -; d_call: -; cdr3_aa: CASSHDSGGDYSPLHF; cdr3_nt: TGTGCCAGCAGCCACGACTCCGGGGGGGACTATTCACCCCTCCACTTT
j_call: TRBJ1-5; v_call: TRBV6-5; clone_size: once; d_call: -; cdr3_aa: CASIPLRGQPQHF; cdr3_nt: TGTGCCAGCATTCCCCTCAGGGGTCAGCCCCAGCATTTT
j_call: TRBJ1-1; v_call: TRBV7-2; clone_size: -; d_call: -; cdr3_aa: CASSLSTGPNTEAFF; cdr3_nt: TGTGCCAGCAGCCTTAGCACAGGGCCTAACACTGAAGCTTTCTTT
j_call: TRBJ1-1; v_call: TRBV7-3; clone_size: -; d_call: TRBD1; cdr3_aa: CASSQGQSNTEAFF; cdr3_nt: TGTGCCAGCAGCCAGGGACAGTCGAACACTGAAGCTTTCTTT
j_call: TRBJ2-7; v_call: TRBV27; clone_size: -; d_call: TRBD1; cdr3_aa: CASSYRDRVYEQYF; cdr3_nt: TGTGCCAGCAGTTACCGGGACAGAGTCTACGAGCAGTACTTC
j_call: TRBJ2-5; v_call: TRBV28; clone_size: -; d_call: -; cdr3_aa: CASSPPTGRETQYF; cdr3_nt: TGTGCCAGCAGTCCCCCGACAGGGAGGGAGACCCAGTACTTC
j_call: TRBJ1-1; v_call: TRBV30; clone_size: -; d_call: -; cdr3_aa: CAWILSGGTEAFF; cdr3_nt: TGTGCCTGGATCCTTTCGGGGGGTACTGAAGCTTTCTTT
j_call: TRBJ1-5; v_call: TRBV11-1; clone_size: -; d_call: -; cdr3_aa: CASSIDRSNQPQHF; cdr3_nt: TGTGCCAGCAGCATTGACAGGAGCAATCAGCCCCAGCATTTT
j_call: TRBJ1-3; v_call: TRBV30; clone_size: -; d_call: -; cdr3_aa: CAWSRVSGNTIYF; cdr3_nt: TGTGCCTGGAGCCGGGTCTCTGGAAACACCATATATTTT
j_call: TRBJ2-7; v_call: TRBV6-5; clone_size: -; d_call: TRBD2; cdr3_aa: CASVQSLAGAYEQYF; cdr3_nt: TGTGCCAGCGTACAGAGTCTAGCGGGCGCCTACGAGCAGTACTTC
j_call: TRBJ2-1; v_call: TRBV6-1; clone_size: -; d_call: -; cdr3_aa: CASSLQRNEQFF; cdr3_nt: TGTGCCAGCAGTTTACAGCGGAACGAGCAGTTCTTC
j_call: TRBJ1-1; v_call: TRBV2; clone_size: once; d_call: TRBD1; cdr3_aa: CASSGDRGTEAFF; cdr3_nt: TGTGCCAGCAGTGGGGACAGGGGCACTGAAGCTTTCTTT
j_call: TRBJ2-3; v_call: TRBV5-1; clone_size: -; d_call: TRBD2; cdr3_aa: CASSLDSLAASTDTQYF; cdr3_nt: TGCGCCAGCAGCTTGGATTCCCTAGCGGCTAGCACAGATACGCAGTATTTT
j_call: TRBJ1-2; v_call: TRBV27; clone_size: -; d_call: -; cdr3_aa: CASSLNGRSYGYTF; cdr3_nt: TGTGCCAGCAGTTTAAATGGCAGATCCTATGGCTACACCTTC
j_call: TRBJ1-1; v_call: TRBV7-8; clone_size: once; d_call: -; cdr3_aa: CASSFLRVMGATEAFF; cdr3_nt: TGTGCCAGCAGCTTTCTACGTGTAATGGGCGCCACTGAAGCTTTCTTT
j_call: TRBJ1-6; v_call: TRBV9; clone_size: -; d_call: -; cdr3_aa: CASSPPGREKSPLHF; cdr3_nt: TGTGCCAGCAGCCCCCCAGGGAGGGAAAAGTCACCCCTCCACTTT
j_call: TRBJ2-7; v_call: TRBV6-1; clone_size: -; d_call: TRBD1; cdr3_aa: CASSGGSGQARYEQYF; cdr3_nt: TGTGCCAGCAGTGGGGGGTCCGGACAGGCCCGCTACGAGCAGTACTTC
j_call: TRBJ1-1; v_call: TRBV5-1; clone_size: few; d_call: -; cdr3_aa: CASKAGWGWNTEAFF; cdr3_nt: TGCGCCAGCAAGGCAGGGTGGGGATGGAACACTGAAGCTTTCTTT
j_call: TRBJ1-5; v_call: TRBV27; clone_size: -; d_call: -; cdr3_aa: CASSQRTEGPQHF; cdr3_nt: TGTGCCAGCAGCCAACGGACCGAGGGTCCCCAGCATTTT
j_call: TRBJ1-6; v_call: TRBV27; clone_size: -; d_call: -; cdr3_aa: CASSLMSNSPLHF; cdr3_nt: TGTGCCAGCAGTTTAATGAGTAATTCACCCCTCCACTTT
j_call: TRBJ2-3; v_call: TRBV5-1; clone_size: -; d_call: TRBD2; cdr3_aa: CASSPRLAGGTDTQYF; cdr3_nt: TGCGCCAGCAGCCCGAGACTAGCGGGAGGGACAGATACGCAGTATTTT
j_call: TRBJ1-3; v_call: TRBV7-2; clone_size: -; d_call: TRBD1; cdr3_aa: CASSLVQDRAFGGNTIYF; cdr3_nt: TGTGCCAGCAGCTTGGTCCAGGACAGGGCATTTGGAGGAAACACCATATATTTT
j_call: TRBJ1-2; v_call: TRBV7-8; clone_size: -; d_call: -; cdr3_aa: CASSLTSQAAYGYTF; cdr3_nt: TGTGCCAGCAGCTTAACATCACAGGCGGCCTATGGCTACACCTTC
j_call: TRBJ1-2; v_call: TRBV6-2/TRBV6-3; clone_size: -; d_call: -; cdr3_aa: CASSSPRTANYGYTF; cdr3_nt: TGTGCCAGCAGCTCGCCCCGGACAGCTAACTATGGCTACACCTTC
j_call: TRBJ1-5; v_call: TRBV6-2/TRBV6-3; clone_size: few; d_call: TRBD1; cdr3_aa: CASSSSGTGNQPQHF; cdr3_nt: TGTGCCAGCAGTTCATCCGGGACAGGCAATCAGCCCCAGCATTTT
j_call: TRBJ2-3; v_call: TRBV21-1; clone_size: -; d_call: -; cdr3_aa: CASSMGLRDTQYF; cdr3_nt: TGTGCCAGCAGCATGGGACTTCGAGATACGCAGTATTTT
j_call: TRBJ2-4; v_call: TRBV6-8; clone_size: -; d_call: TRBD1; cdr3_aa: CASSPRGTAPAGNIQYF; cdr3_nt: TGTGCCAGCAGTCCTAGGGGGACAGCTCCGGCCGGAAACATTCAGTACTTC
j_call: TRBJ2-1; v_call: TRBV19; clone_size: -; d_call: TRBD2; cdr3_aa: CASSTQGTSGSRSYNEQFF; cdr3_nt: TGTGCCAGTAGTACCCAGGGGACTAGCGGGAGTCGGTCCTACAATGAGCAGTTCTTC
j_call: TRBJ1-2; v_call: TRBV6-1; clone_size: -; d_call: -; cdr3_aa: CASSDLPSQDIYGYTF; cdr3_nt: TGTGCCAGCAGTGACCTACCGAGCCAAGATATCTATGGCTACACCTTC
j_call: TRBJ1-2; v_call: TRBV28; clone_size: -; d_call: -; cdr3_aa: CASSRTDYGYTF; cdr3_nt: TGTGCCAGCAGTCGCACTGACTATGGCTACACCTTC
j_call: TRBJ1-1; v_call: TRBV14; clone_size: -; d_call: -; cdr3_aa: CASSGGGTEAFF; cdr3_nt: TGTGCCAGCAGCGGGGGGGGTACTGAAGCTTTCTTT
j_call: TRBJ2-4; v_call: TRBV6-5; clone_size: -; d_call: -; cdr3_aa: CASGAAKNIQYF; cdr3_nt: TGTGCCAGCGGGGCGGCCAAAAACATTCAGTACTTC
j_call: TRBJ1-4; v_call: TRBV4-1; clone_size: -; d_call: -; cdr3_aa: CASSQGGRNEKLFF; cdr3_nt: TGCGCCAGCAGCCAAGGAGGGCGTAATGAAAAACTGTTTTTT
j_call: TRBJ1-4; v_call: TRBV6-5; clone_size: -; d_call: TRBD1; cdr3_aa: CASRGDRFNEKLFF; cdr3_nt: TGTGCCAGCAGGGGGGACAGATTTAATGAAAAACTGTTTTTT
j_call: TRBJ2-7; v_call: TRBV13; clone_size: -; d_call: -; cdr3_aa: CASSRARDFYEQYF; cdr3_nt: TGTGCCAGCAGCCGCGCCAGGGATTTCTACGAGCAGTACTTC
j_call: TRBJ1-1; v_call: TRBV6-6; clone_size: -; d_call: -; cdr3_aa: CASSFEGSTEAFF; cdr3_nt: TGTGCCAGCAGTTTTGAGGGCTCCACTGAAGCTTTCTTT
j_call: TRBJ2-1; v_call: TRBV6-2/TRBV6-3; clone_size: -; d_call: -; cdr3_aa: CASSYDGGNYNEQFF; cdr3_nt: TGTGCCAGCAGTTACGACGGAGGTAACTACAATGAGCAGTTCTTC